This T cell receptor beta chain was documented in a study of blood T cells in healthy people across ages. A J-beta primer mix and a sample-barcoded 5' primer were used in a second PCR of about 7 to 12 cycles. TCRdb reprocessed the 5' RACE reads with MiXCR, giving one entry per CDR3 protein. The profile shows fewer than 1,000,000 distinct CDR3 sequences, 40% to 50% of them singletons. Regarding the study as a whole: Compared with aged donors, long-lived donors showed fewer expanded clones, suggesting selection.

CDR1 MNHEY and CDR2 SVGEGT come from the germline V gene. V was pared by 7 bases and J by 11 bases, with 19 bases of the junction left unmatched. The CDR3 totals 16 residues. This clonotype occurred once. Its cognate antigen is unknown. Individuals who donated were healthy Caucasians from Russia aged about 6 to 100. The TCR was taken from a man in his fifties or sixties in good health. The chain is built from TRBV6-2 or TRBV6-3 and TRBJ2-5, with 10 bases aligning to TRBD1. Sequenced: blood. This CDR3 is CASTYGTGAVWNEQYF. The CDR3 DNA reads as TGTGCCAGCACTTATGGGACAGGGGCGGTCTGGAATGAGCAGTACTTC.